This TCR beta chain was sequenced during a study of cytomegalovirus exposure and HLA in healthy donors. Study results and caveats: The authors confirmed in vitro that a few CMV-associated chains were specific for CMV antigens.

Clones were read by immunoSEQ multiplex PCR, and TCRdb kept only the in-frame ones, dropping some. This sample yields some 340,000 clones, of which roughly nine tenths are seen a single time; 1% to 1.5% belongs to the top ten. The CDR3 contains 13 residues. Germline CDR1 SGHTA, CDR2 FQGTGA. Trimming took off 2 bases at V and 6 bases at J, with 10 bases between the two ends. In its sample, this clone was seen a few times. Its antigen remains unidentified. The sequence was obtained from a woman under 40 in good health and CMV-seropositive. The V and J genes are TRBV7-3 and TRBJ1-2; TRBD1 might be the D (6 bases). Sequencing was done on a sample of PBMCs. The CDR3 is CASSLLSGDGYTF. The CDR3 DNA follows: TGTGCCAGCAGCTTACTCTCAGGGGATGGCTACACCTTC.